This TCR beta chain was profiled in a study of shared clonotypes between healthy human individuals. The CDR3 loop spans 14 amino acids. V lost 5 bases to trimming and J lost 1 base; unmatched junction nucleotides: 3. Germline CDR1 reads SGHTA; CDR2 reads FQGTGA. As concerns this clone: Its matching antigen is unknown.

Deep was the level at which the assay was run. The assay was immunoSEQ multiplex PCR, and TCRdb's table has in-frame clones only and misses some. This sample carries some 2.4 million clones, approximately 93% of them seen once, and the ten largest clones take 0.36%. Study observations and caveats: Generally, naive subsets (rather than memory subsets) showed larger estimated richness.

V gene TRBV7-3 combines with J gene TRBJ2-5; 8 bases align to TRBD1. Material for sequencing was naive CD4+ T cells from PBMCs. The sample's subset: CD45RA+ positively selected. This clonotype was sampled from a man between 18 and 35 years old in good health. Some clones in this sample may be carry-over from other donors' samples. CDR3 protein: CASSVGQVQETQYF. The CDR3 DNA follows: TGTGCCAGCAGCGTGGGACAGGTCCAAGAGACCCAGTACTTC.